This T cell receptor beta chain came from a study of CD8 T cells in Susac syndrome. CD8+ and CD4+ blood T cells underwent TCR beta sequencing. Relapsing-remitting disease, either stable or active, was present in the treatment-naive patients who were the multiple sclerosis controls. While CD8+ and CD4+ T cells were isolated negatively, TEMRA cells were enriched by FACS. An amount of RNA that ranged from roughly 0.5 to 1 ug was reverse transcribed with random hexamers. The TCR beta CDR3 was amplified by immunoSEQ multiplex PCR across 54 Vbeta, 13 Jbeta. TCRdb independently ran MiXCR on the immunoSEQ multiplex PCR reads; one entry per CDR3 protein. The table includes about 300,000 distinct CDR3 sequences, around nine tenths detected once. The CDR3 runs to 14 residues. In germline, CDR1 is DFQATT, CDR2 SNEGSKA (reference sequence). After removal of 3 bases from V and 2 bases from J, the junction contained 4 bases not matched to a gene.

Source material: CD8+ T cells from PBMCs. This TCR came from a human donor with multiple sclerosis. The chain is built from TRBV20-1 and TRBJ2-7; 10 bases align to TRBD2. The CDR3 nucleotides are TGCAGTGCTAGTTCCGGGACTAGCGCCTACGAGCAGTACTTC. Amino acid sequence: CSASSGTSAYEQYF.